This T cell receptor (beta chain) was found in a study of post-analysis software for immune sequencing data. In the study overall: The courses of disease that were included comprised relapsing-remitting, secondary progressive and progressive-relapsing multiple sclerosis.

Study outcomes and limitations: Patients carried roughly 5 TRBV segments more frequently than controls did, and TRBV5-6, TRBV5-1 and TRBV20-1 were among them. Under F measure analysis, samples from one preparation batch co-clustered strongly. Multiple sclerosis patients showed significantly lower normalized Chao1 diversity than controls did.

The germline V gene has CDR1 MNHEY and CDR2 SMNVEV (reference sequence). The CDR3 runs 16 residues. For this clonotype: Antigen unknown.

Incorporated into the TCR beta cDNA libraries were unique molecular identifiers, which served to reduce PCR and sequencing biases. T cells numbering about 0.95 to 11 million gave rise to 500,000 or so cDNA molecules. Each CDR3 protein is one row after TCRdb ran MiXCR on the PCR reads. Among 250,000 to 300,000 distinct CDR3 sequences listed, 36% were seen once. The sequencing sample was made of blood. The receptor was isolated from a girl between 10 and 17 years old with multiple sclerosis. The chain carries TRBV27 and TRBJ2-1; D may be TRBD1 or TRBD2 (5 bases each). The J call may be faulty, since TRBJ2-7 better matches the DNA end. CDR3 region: CASSFSGTNSYNEQYF. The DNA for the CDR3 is TGTGCCAGCAGTTTCTCCGGGACCAACTCCTACAATGAGCAGTACTTC.